Given below is one T cell receptor (beta chain) in context. Possible read error: a much larger clone is one base away. TCRdb ran MiXCR on the RT-PCR reads and lists one entry per CDR3 protein. There are about 680,000 distinct CDR3 sequences in the sample; approximately 15% occur only once, and roughly 3.9% lies in the top ten. This CDR3 contains 11 residues. CDR1 is DFQATT and CDR2 is SNEGSKA in the germline V gene (reference sequence). This TCR derives from a female donor in good health, serving as a healthy control. The sample comprised memory CD4+ T cells from blood. This chain links TRBV20-1 with TRBJ2-5, with a weak D call TRBD2 (6 bases). Here the CDR3 DNA reads TGCAGTACTAGCCTCAAAGAGACCCAGTACTTC. It is translated as CSTSLKETQYF.